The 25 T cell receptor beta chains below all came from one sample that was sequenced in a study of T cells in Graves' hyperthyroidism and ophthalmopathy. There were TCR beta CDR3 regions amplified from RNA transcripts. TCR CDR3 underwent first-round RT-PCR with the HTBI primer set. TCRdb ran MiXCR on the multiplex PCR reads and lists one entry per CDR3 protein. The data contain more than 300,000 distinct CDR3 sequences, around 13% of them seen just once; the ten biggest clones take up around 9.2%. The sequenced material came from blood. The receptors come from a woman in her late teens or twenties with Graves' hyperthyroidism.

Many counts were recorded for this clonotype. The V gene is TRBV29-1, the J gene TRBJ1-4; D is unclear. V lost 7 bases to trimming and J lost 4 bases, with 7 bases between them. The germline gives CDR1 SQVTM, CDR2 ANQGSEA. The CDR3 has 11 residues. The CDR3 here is CSAGSNEKLFF. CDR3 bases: TGCAGCGCCGGGAGTAATGAAAAACTGTTTTTT.

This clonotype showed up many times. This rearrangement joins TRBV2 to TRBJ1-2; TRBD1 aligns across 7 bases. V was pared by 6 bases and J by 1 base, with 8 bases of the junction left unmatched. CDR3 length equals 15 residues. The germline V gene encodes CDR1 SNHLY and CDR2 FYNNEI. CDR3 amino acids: CASSRGTVLNYGYTF. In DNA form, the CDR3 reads TGTGCCAGCAGCCGGGGGACAGTGCTTAACTATGGCTACACCTTC.

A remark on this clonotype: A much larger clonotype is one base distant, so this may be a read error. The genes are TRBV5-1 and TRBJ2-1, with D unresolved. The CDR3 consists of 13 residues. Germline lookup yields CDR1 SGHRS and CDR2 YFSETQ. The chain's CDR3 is CASSLWSFNGQFF. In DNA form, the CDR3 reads TGCGCCAGCAGCTTGTGGAGTTTCAATGGGCAGTTCTTC.

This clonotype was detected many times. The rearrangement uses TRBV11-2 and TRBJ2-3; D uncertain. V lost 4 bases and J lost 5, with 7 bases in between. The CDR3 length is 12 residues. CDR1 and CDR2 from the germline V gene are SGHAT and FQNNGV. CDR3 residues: CASSSLGDTQYF. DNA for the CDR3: TGTGCCAGCAGCTCTCTGGGAGATACGCAGTATTTT. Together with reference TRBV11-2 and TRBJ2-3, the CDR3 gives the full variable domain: EAGVAQSPRYKIIEKRQSVAFWCNPISGHATLYWYQQILGQGPKLLIQFQNNGVVDDSQLPKDRFSAERLKGVDSTLKIQPAKLEDSAVYLCASSSLGDTQYFGPGTRLTVL.

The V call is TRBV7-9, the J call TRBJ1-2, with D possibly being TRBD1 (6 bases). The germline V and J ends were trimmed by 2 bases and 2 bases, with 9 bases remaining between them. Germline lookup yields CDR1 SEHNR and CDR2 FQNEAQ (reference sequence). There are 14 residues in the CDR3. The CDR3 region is CASSLRQDNYGYTF. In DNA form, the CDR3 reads TGTGCCAGCAGCTTAAGACAGGACAACTATGGCTACACCTTC.

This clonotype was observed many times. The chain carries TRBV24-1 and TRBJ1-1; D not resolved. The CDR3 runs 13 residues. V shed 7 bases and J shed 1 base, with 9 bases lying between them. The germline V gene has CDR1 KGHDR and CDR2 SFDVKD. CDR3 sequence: CATSGTRNTEAFF. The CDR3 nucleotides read TGTGCCACCAGCGGAACTCGGAACACTGAAGCTTTCTTT.

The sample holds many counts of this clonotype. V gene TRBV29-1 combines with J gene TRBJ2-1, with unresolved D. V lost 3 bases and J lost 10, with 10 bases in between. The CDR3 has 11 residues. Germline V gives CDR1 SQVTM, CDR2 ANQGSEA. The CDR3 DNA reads TGCAGCGTTGACATCACGCGGGAGCAGTTCTTC. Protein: CSVDITREQFF.

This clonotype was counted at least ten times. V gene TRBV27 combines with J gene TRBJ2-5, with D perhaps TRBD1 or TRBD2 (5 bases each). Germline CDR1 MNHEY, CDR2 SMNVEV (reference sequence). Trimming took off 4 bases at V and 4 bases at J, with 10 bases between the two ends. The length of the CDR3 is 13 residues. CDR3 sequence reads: CASSYRDGETQYF. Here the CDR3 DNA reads TGTGCCAGCAGTTATCGGGACGGAGAGACCCAGTACTTC.

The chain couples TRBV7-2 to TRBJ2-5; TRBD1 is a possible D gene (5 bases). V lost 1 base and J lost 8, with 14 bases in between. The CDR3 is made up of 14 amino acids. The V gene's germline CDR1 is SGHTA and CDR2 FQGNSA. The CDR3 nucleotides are TGTGCCAGCAGCTTAGAATTGGGGCAGTCTACCCAGTACTTC. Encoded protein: CASSLELGQSTQYF.

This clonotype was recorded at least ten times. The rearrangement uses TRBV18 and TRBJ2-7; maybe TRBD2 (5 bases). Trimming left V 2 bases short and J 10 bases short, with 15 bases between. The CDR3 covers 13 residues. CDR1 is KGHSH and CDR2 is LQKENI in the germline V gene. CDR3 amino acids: CASSPGEPSRQYF. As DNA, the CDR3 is TGTGCCAGCTCACCAGGGGAGCCATCTCGACAGTACTTC.

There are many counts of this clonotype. The CDR3 bases are TGTGCCAGCTCACCTACTAGCGGGGGGTTTTACAATGAGCAGTTCTTC. It translates to CASSPTSGGFYNEQFF. This rearrangement joins TRBV18 to TRBJ2-1, with 12 nucleotides matching TRBD2. Per the germline V gene, CDR1 is KGHSH and CDR2 is LQKENI. After removal of 3 bases from V and 4 bases from J, the junction contained 4 bases not matched to a gene. The CDR3 runs 16 residues.

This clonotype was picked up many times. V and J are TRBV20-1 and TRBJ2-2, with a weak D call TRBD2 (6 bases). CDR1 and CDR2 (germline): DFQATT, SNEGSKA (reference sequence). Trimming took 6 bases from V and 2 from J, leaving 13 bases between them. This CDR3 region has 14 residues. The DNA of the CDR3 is TGCAGTGCAACGGGACTCCTAAACACCGGGGAGCTGTTTTTT. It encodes CSATGLLNTGELFF.

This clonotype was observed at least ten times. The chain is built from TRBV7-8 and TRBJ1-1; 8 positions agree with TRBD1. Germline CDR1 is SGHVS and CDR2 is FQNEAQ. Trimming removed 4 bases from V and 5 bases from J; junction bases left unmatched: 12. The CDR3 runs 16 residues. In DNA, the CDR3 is TGTGCCAGCAGCTCCGGACAGGGCCTCCACTGGACTGAAGCTTTCTTT. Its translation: CASSSGQGLHWTEAFF. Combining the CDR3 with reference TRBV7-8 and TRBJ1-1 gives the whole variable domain GAGVSQSPRYKVAKRGQDVALRCDPISGHVSLFWYQQALGQGPEFLTYFQNEAQLDKSGLPSDRFFAERPEGSVSTLKIQRTQQEDSAVYLCASSSGQGLHWTEAFFGQGTRLTVV.

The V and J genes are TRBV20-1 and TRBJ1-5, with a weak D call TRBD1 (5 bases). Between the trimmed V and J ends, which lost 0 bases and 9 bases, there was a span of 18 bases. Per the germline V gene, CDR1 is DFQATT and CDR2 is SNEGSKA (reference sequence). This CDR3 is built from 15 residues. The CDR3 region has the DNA TGCAGTGCTAGAGAAGTCGGGACGTCAATCCGGCCCCAGCATTTT. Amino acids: CSAREVGTSIRPQHF.

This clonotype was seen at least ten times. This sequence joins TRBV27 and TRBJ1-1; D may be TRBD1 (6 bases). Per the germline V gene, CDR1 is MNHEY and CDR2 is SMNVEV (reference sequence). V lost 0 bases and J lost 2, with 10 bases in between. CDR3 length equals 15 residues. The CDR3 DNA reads TGTGCCAGCAGTTTATCGACAGGTTATAACACTGAAGCTTTCTTT. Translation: CASSLSTGYNTEAFF.

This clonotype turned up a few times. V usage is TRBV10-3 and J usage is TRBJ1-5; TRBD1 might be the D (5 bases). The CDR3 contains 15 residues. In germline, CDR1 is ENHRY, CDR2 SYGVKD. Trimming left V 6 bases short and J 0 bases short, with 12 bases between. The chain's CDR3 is CAISPGSSSNQPQHF. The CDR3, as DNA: TGTGCCATCAGCCCAGGGTCCTCTAGCAATCAGCCCCAGCATTTT.

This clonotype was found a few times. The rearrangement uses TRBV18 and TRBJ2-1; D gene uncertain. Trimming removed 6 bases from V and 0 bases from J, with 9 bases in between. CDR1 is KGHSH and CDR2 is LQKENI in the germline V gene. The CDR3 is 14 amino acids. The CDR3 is CASSVNLSYNEQFF. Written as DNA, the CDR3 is TGTGCCAGCTCCGTAAATCTCTCCTACAATGAGCAGTTCTTC.

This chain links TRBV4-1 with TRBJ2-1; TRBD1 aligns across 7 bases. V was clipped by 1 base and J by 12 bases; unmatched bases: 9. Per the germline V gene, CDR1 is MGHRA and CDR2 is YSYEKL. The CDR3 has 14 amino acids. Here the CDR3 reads CASSQVTGAVRQFF. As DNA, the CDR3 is TGCGCCAGCAGCCAAGTCACAGGGGCGGTAAGGCAGTTCTTC.

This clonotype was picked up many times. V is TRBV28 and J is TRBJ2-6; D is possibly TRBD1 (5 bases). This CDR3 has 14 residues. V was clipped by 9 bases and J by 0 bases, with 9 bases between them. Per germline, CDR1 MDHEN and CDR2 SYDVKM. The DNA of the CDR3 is TGTGCCAGTTCTACAGGCTCTGGGGCCAACGTCCTGACTTTC. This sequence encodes CASSTGSGANVLTF. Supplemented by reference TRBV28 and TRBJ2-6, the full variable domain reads DVKVTQSSRYLVKRTGEKVFLECVQDMDHENMFWYRQDPGLGLRLIYFSYDVKMKEKGDIPEGYSVSREKKERFSLILESASTNQTSMYLCASSTGSGANVLTFGAGSRLTVL.

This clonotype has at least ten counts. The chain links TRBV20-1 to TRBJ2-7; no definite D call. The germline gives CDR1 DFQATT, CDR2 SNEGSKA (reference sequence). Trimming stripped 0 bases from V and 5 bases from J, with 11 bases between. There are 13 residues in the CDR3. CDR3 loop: CSARDSVVHEQYF. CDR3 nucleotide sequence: TGCAGTGCTAGAGATTCAGTGGTCCACGAGCAGTACTTC.

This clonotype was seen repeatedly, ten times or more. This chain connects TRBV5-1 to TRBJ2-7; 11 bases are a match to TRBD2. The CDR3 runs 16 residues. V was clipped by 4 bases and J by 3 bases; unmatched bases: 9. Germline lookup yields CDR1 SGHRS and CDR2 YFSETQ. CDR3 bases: TGCGCCAGCAGCAGTAACCCTAGCGGGAGGTACTACGAGCAGTACTTC. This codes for CASSSNPSGRYYEQYF.

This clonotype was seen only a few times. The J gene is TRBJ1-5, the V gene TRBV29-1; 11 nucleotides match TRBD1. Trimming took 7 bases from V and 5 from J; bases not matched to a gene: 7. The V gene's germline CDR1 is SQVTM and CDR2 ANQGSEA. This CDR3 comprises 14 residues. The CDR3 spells CSAGTGGEDQPQHF. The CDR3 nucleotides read TGCAGCGCGGGGACAGGGGGGGAAGATCAGCCCCAGCATTTT.

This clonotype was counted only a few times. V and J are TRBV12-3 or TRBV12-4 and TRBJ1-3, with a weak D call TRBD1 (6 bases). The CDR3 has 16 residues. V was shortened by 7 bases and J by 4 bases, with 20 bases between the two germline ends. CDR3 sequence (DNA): TGTGCCAGCACCGGGGGGGGGGCCATGGCAGGAAACACCATATATTTT. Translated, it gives CASTGGGAMAGNTIYF.

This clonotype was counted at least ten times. CDR3 region: CASSWGQGLSYEQYF. CDR3 DNA: TGTGCCAGCAGCTGGGGACAGGGATTATCCTACGAGCAGTACTTC. The chain combines TRBV12-3 or TRBV12-4 with TRBJ2-7; 9 bases are a match to TRBD1. V trimming: 6 bases; J trimming: 1 base; junction bases outside the gene matches: 7. There are 15 residues in the CDR3.

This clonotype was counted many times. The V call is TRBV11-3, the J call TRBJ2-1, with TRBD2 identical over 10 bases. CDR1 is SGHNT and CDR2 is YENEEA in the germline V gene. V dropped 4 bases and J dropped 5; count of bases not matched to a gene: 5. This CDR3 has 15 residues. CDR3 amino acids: CASSSGTSVHNEQFF. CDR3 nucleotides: TGTGCCAGCAGCTCTGGGACTAGCGTCCACAATGAGCAGTTCTTC.